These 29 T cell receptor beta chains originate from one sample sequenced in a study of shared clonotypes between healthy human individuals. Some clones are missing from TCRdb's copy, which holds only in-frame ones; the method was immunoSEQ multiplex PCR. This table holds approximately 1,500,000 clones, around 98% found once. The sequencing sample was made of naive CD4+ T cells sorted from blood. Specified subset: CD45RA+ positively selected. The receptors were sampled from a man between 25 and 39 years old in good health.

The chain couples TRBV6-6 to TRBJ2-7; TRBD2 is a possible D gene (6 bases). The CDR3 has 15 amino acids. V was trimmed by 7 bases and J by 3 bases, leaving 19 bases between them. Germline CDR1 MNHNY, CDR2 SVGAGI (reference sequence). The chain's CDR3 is CASIQSLGGVYEQYF. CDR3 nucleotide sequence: TGTGCCAGCATTCAAAGCCTAGGCGGGGTCTACGAGCAGTACTTC.

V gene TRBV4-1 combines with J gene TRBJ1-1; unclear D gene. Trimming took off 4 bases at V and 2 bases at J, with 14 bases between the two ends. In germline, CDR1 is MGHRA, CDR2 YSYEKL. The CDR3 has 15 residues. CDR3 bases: TGCGCCAGCAGCCCCACGGGCAGGACTAACACTGAAGCTTTCTTT. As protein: CASSPTGRTNTEAFF.

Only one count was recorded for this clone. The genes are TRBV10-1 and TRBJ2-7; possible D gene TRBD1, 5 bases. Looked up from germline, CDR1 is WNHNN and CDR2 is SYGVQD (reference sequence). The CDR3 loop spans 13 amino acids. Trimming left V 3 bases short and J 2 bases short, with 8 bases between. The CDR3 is CASSEQAAYEQYF. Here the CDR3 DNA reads TGCGCCAGCAGTGAACAGGCAGCCTACGAGCAGTACTTC.

In nucleotides, the CDR3 is TGTGCCAGCAGTGAAGCGACAAGAAAAGAGACCCAGTACTTC. The encoded protein is CASSEATRKETQYF. The J gene is TRBJ2-5, the V gene TRBV6-1; no clear D. Trimming took 0 bases from V and 3 from J, leaving 8 bases between them. The V gene's germline CDR1 is MNHNS and CDR2 SASEGT. The CDR3 contains 14 residues.

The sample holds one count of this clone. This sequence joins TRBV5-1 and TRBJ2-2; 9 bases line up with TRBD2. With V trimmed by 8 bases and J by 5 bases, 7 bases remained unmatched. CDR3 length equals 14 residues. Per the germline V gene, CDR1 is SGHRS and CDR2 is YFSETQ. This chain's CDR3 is CASNSGGVTGELFF. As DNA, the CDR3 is TGCGCCAGTAATAGCGGGGGAGTTACCGGGGAGCTGTTTTTT.

CDR3 sequence: CASSLARGLNEKLFF. The DNA of the CDR3 is TGCGCCAGCAGCTTGGCCAGGGGGTTAAATGAAAAACTGTTTTTT. The chain is built from TRBV5-1 and TRBJ1-4; 7 nucleotides align to TRBD1. Germline CDR1 SGHRS, CDR2 YFSETQ. This CDR3 is built from 15 residues. The V gene end was trimmed by 0 bases and the J gene end by 5 bases; junction bases not matched to a gene: 4.

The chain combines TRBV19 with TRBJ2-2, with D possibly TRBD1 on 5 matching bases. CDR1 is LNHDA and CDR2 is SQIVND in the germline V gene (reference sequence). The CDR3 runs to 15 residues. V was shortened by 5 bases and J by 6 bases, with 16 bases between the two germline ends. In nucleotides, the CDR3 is TGTGCCAGTAGTGAGGAAGGGTGGGGCTCCGGGGAGCTGTTTTTT. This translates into CASSEEGWGSGELFF.

The CDR3 region is CASSPEWGSGNTIYF. The CDR3 DNA is TGTGCCAGCTCACCAGAATGGGGTTCCGGAAACACCATATATTTT. The chain recombines TRBV18 with TRBJ1-3, with D unclear. Germline CDR1 and CDR2: KGHSH and LQKENI. V shed 2 bases and J shed 4 bases, with 12 bases lying between them. The CDR3 runs 15 residues.

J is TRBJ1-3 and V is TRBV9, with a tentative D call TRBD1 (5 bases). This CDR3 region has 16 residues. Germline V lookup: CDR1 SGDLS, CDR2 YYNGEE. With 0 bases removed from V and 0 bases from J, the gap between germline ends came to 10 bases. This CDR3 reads CASSVEGQASGNTIYF. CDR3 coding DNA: TGTGCCAGCAGCGTAGAGGGGCAGGCCTCTGGAAACACCATATATTTT.

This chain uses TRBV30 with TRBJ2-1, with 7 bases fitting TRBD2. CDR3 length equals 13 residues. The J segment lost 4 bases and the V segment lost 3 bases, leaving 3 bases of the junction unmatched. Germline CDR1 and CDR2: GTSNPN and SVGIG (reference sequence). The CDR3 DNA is TGTGCCTGGAGGAGCGGGACTTACAATGAGCAGTTCTTC. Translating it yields CAWRSGTYNEQFF.

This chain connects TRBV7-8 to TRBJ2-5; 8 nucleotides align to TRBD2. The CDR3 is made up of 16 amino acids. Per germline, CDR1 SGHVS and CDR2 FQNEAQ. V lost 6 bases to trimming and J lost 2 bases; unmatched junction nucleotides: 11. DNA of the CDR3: TGTGCCAGCAGACGGGACCGACTAGCGAGGCAAGAGACCCAGTACTTC. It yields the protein CASRRDRLARQETQYF.

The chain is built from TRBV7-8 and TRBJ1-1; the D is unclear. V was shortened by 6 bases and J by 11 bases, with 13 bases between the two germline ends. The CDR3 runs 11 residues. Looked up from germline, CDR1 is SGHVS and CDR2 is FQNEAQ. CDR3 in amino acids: CASRSLGLAFF. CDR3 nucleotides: TGTGCCAGCAGATCGCTGGGCCTGGCTTTCTTT.

CDR3 coding DNA: TGTGCCAGCAGCCATCGAATTGGGGCCTCCTACGAGCAGTACTTC. It codes for CASSHRIGASYEQYF. The rearrangement links TRBV7-6 to TRBJ2-7; D perhaps matches TRBD1 (5 bases). Trimming pared 5 bases from V and 0 bases from J, leaving 14 bases between. Germline V gene lookup returns CDR1 SGHVS and CDR2 FNYEAQ. This CDR3 has 15 residues.

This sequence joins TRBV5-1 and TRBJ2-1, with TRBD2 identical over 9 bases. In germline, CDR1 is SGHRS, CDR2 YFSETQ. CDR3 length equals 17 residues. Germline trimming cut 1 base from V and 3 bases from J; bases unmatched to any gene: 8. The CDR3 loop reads CASSLSVAGDLYNEQFF. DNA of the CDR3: TGCGCCAGCAGCTTGTCGGTAGCGGGAGACCTCTACAATGAGCAGTTCTTC.

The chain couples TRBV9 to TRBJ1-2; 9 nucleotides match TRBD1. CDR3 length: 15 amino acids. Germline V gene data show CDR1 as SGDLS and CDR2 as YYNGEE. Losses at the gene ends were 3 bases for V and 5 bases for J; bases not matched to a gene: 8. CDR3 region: CASSASRQGGYGYTF. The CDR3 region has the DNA TGTGCCAGCAGCGCCAGTCGACAGGGGGGGTATGGCTACACCTTC.

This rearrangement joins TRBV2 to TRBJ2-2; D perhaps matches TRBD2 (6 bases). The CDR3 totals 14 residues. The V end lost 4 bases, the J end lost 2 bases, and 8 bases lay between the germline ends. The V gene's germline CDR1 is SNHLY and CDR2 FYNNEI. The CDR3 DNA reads TGTGCCAGCAGTGGGGACTTAAACACCGGGGAGCTGTTTTTT. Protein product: CASSGDLNTGELFF. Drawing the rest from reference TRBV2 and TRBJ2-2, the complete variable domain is EPEVTQTPSHQVTQMGQEVILRCVPISNHLYFYWYRQILGQKVEFLVSFYNNEISEKSEIFDDQFSVERPDGSNFTLKIRSTKLEDSAMYFCASSGDLNTGELFFGEGSRLTVL.

In DNA, the CDR3 is TGTGCCAGCAGCCTGACGGGACTAGCGGGAGGGCAAAATGAGCAGTTCTTC. It codes for CASSLTGLAGGQNEQFF. The chain carries TRBV9 and TRBJ2-1; 16 nucleotides match TRBD2. Germline V gives CDR1 SGDLS, CDR2 YYNGEE. V was pared by 4 bases and J by 7 bases, with 8 bases of the junction left unmatched. This CDR3 is 17 amino acids long. Looking up the rest from reference TRBV9 and TRBJ2-1 gives the full variable domain: DSGVTQTPKHLITATGQRVTLRCSPRSGDLSVYWYQQSLDQGLQFLIQYYNGEERAKGNILERFSAQQFPDLHSELNLSSLELGDSALYFCASSLTGLAGGQNEQFFGPGTRLTVL.

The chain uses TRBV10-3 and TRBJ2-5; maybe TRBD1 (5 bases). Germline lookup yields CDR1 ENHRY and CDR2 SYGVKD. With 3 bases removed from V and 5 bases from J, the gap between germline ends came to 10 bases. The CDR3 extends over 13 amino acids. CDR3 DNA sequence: TGTGCCATCAGTGACAGGGAAAGGGAGACCCAGTACTTC. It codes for CAISDRERETQYF.

This chain's CDR3 is CASSEALGAGVDNEQFF. In DNA form, the CDR3 reads TGTGCCAGCAGTGAAGCGCTAGGGGCGGGAGTGGATAATGAGCAGTTCTTC. The rearrangement links TRBV2 to TRBJ2-1, with 7 bases that match TRBD2. The V and J ends lost 0 bases and 7 bases, in that order; junction bases with no gene match: 12. CDR3 length: 17 amino acids. Germline assignment: CDR1 SNHLY and CDR2 FYNNEI.

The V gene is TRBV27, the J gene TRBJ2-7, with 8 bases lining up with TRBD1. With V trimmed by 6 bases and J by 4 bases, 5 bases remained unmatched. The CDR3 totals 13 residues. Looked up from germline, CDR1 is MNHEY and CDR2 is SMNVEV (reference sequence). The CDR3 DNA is TGTGCCAGCAGGGGACAGGAAGGGTACGAGCAGTACTTC. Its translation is CASRGQEGYEQYF.

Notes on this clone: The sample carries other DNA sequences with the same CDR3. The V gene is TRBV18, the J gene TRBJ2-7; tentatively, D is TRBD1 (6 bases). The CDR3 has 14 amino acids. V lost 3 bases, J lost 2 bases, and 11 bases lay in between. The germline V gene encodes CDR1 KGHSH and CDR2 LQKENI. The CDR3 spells CASSPLQGAYEQYF. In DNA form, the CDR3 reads TGTGCCAGCTCACCCTTACAGGGCGCCTACGAGCAGTACTTC.

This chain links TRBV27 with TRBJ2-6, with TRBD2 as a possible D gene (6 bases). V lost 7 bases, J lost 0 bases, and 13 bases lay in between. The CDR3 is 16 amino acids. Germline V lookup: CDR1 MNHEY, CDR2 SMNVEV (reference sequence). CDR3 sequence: CASTGTGDSGANVLTF. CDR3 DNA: TGTGCCAGCACCGGGACTGGTGACTCTGGGGCCAACGTCCTGACTTTC.

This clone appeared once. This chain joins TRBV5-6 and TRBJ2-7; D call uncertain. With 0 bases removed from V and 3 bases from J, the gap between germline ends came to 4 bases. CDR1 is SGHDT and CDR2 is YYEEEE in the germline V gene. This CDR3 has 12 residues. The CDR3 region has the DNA TGTGCCAGCAGCTTGGGCCACTACGAGCAGTACTTC. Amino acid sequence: CASSLGHYEQYF.

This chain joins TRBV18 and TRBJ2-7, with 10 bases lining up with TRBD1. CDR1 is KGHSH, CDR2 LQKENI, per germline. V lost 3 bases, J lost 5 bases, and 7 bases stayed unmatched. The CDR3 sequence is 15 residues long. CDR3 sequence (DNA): TGTGCCAGCTCACCCGCGGGACAGGGGAGCCACGAGCAGTACTTC. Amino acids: CASSPAGQGSHEQYF.

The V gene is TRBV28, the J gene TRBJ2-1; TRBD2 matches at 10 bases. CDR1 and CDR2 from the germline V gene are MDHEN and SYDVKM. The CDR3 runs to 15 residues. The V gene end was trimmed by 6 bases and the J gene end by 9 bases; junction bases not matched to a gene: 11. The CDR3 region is CASRPGAGGPREQFF. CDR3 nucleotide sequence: TGTGCCAGCAGGCCCGGAGCGGGAGGGCCCCGTGAGCAGTTCTTC. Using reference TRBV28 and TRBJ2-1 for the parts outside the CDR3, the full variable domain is DVKVTQSSRYLVKRTGEKVFLECVQDMDHENMFWYRQDPGLGLRLIYFSYDVKMKEKGDIPEGYSVSREKKERFSLILESASTNQTSMYLCASRPGAGGPREQFFGPGTRLTVL.

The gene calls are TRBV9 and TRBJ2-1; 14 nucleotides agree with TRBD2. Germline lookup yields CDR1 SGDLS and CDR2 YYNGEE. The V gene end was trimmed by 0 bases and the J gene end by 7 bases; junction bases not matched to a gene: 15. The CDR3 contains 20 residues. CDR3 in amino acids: CASSVGVGGLAGGFGNEQFF. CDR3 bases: TGTGCCAGCAGCGTAGGCGTGGGAGGACTAGCGGGAGGTTTTGGTAATGAGCAGTTCTTC.

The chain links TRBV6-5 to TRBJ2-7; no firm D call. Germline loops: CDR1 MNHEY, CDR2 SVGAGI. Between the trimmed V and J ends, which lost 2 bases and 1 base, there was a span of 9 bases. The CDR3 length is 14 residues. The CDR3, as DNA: TGTGCCAGCAGTTACGGTCCAGTTTCCTACGAGCAGTACTTC. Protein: CASSYGPVSYEQYF.

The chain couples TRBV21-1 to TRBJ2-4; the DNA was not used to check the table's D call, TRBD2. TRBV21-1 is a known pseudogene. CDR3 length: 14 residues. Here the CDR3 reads CASSSGIAKNIQYF. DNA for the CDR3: TGTGCCAGCAGCTCGGGGATAGCCAAAAACATTCAGTACTTC.

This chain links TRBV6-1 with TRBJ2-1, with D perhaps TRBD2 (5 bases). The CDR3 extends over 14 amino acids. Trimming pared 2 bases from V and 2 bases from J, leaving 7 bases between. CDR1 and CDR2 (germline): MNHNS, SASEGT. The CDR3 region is CASSEKRAYNEQFF. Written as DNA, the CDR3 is TGTGCCAGCAGTGAAAAGAGGGCCTACAATGAGCAGTTCTTC.